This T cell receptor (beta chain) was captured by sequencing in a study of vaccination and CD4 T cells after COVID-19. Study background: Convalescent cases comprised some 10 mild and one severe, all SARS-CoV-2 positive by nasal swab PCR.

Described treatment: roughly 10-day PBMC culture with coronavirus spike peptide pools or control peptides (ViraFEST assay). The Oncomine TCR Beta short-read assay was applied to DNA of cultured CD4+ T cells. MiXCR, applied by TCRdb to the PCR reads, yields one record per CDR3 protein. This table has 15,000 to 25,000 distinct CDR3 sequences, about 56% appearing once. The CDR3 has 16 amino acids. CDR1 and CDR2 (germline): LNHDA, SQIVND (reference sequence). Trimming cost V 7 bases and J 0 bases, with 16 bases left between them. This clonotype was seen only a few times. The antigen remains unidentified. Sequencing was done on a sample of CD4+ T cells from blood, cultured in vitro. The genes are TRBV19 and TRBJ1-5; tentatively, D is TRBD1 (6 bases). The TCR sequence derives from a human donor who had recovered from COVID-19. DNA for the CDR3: TGTGCCAGTAAAGGGGGGGGTCCCCTTAGCAATCAGCCCCAGCATTTT. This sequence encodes CASKGGGPLSNQPQHF.